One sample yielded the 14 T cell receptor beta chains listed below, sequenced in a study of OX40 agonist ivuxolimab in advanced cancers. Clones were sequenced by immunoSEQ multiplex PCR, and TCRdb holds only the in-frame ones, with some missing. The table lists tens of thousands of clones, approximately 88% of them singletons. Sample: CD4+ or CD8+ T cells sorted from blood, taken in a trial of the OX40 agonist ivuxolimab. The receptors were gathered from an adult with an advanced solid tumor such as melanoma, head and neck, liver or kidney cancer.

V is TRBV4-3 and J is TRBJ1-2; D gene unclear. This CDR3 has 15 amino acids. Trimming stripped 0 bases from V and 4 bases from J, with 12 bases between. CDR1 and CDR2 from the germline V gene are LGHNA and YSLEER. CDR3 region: CASSQDLGRTYGYTF. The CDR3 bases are TGCGCCAGCAGCCAAGACTTAGGGCGGACCTATGGCTACACCTTC.

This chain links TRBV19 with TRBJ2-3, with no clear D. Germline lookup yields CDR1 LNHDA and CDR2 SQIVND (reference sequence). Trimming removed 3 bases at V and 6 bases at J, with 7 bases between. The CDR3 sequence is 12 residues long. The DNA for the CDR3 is TGTGCCAGTAGTATCCTGGGCGATACGCAGTATTTT. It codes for CASSILGDTQYF.

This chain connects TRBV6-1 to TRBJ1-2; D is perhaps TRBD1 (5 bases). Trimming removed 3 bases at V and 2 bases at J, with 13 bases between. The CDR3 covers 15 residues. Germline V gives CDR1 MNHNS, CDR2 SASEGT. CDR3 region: CASSDDSGSNYGYTF. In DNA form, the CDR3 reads TGTGCCAGCAGTGATGACAGTGGGTCCAACTATGGCTACACCTTC.

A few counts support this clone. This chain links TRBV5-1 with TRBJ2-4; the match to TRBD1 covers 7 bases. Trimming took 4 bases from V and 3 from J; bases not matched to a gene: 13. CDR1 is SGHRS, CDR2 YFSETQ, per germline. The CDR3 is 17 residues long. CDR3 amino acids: CASSVSGQRTVKNIQYF. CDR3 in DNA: TGCGCCAGCAGCGTGTCGGGACAGCGGACAGTCAAAAACATTCAGTACTTC.

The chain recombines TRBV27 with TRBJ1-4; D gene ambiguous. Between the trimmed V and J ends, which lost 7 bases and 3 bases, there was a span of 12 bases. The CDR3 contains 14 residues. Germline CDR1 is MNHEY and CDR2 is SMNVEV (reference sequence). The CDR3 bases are TGTGCCAGCAAGTACGGCAGTTCTAATGAAAAACTGTTTTTT. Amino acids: CASKYGSSNEKLFF.

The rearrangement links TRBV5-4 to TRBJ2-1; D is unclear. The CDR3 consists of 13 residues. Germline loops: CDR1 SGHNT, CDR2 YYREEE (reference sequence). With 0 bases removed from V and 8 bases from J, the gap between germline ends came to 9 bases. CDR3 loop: CASSLALKDEQFF. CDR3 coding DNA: TGTGCCAGCAGCTTGGCCCTGAAGGATGAGCAGTTCTTC.

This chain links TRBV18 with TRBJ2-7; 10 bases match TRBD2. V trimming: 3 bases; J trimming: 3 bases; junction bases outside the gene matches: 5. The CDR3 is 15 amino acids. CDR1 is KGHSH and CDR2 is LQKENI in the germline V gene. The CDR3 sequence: CASSPGLAELYEQYF. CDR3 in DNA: TGTGCCAGCTCACCCGGACTAGCGGAGCTCTACGAGCAGTACTTC.

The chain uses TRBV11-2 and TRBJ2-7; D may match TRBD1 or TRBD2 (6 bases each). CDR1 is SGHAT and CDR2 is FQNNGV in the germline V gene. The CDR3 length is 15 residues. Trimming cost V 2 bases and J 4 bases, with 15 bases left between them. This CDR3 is CASSLPGTLAYEQYF. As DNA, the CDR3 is TGTGCCAGCAGCTTACCCGGGACACTAGCTTACGAGCAGTACTTC.

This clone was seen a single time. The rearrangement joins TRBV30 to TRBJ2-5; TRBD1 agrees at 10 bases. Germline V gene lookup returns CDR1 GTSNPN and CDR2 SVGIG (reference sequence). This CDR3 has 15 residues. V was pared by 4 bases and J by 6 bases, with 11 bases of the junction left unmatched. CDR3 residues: CAWTPRTGGAKTQYF. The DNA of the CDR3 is TGTGCCTGGACCCCTAGGACAGGGGGGGCAAAGACCCAGTACTTC.

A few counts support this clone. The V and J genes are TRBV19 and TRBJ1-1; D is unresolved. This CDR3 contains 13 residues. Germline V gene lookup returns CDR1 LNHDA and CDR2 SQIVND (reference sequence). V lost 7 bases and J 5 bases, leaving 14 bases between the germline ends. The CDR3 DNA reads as TGTGCCAGTACCCAACGGAGGGAAACTGAAGCTTTCTTT. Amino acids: CASTQRRETEAFF.

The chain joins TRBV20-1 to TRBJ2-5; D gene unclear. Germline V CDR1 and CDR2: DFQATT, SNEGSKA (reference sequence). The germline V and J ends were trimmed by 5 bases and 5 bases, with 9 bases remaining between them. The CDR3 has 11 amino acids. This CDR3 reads CSALFGETQYF. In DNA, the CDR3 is TGCAGTGCTTTGTTCGGCGAGACCCAGTACTTC.

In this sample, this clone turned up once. This CDR3 reads CASSPGTGNNSPLHF. In DNA, the CDR3 is TGTGCCAGCTCCCCCGGGACAGGGAATAATTCACCCCTCCACTTT. The chain uses TRBV18 and TRBJ1-6; 9 nucleotides line up with TRBD1. Germline assignment: CDR1 KGHSH and CDR2 LQKENI. The CDR3 is 15 residues long. J was trimmed by 5 bases and V by 6 bases; bases with no gene match: 5.

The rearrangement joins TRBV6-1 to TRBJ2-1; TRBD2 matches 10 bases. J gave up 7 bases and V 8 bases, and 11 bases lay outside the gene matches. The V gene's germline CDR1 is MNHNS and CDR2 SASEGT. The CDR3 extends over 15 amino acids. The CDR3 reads CASLGGLAKKNEQFF. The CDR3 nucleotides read TGTGCCAGCTTGGGGGGACTAGCGAAAAAAAATGAGCAGTTCTTC.

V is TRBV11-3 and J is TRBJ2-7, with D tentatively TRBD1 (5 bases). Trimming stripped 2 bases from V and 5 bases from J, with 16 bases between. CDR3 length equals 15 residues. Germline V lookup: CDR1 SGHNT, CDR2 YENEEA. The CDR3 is CASSLQGLKNDEQYF. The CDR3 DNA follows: TGTGCCAGCAGCTTACAGGGATTAAAGAACGACGAGCAGTACTTC. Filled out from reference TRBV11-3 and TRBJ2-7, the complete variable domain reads EAGVVQSPRYKIIEKKQPVAFWCNPISGHNTLYWYLQNLGQGPELLIRYENEEAVDDSQLPKDRFSAERLKGVDSTLKIQPAELGDSAVYLCASSLQGLKNDEQYFGPGTRLTVT.